The present T cell receptor (beta chain) was sequenced within a study of spatial heterogeneity in lung cancer. This clonotype has a count of ten or more. Its antigen is as yet unknown. Study-level results: Expanded TCR counts, ubiquitous and regional, correlated respectively with ubiquitous and regional nonsynonymous mutation counts. Counts of expanded alpha and beta TCRs within tumors tracked the tumor nonsynonymous mutation count.

Every TCR cDNA molecule carried a tag that served as a unique molecular identifier. TCRdb fed the 5' RACE reads into MiXCR, producing one record per CDR3 protein. The table shows some 5,000 distinct CDR3 sequences, with roughly 8% occurring only once. The time point was: sample taken at primary tumor resection. Donation came from some 73 patients with untreated early-stage non-small cell lung cancer. The study sequenced unsorted whole RNA from tumor, nontumor lung or frozen PBMC. Trimming cost V 1 base and J 12 bases; bases outside gene matches: 4. The CDR3 is 13 amino acids. Germline values: CDR1 MNHNS, CDR2 SASEGT.

The chain couples TRBV6-1 to TRBJ1-4; 8 bases line up with TRBD1. The TCR originated in a female donor with early-stage non-small cell lung cancer. Sequences were derived from lung tumor tissue, sampled at surgery. The CDR3 spells CASSEVGTGELFF. The CDR3, as DNA: TGTGCCAGCAGTGAAGTGGGGACAGGAGAACTGTTTTTT.